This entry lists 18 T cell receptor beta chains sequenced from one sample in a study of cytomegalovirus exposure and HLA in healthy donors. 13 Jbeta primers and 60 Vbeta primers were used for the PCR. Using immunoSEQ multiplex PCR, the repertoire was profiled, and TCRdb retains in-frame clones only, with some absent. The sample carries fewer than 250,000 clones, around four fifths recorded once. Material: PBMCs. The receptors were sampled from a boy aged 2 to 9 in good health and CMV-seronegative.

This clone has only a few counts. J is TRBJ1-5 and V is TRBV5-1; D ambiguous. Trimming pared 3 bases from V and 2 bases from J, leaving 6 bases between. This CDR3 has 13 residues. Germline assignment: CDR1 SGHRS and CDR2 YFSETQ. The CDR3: CASSSEGNQPQHF. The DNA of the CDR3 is TGCGCCAGCAGCTCAGAAGGCAATCAGCCCCAGCATTTT.

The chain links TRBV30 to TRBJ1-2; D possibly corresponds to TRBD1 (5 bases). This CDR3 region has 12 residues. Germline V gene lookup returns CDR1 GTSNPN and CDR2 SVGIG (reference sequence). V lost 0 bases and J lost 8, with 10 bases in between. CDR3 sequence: CAWSVSRAGYTF. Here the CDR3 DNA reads TGTGCCTGGAGTGTATCCAGGGCGGGCTACACCTTC.

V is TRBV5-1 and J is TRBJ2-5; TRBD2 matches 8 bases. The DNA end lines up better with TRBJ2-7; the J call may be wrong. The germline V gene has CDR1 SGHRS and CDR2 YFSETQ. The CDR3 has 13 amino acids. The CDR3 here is CASTPPGGNEQYF. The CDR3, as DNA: TGCGCCAGCACCCCACCGGGGGGGAACGAGCAGTACTTC.

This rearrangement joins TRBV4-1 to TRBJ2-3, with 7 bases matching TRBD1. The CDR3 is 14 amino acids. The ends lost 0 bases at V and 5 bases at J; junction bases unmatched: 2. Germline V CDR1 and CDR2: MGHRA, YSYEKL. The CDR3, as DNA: TGCGCCAGCAGCCAAGATGCAGGGGGAGATACGCAGTATTTT. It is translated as CASSQDAGGDTQYF.

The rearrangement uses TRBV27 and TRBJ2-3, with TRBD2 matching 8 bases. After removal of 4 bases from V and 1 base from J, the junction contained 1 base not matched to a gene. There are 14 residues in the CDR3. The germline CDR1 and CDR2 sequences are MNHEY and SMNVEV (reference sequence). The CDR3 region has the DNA TGTGCCAGCAGTTCGCGGGGGGGCACAGATACGCAGTATTTT. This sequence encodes CASSSRGGTDTQYF.

The CDR3 nucleotides read TGTGCCAGCAGCTTAACTGGGGGCTTCCACGAGCAGTACTTC. It yields the protein CASSLTGGFHEQYF. V is TRBV7-8 and J is TRBJ2-7; a weak D match, TRBD1 (6 bases). The CDR3 is 14 amino acids. From germline, CDR1 is SGHVS and CDR2 FQNEAQ. Trimming left V 2 bases short and J 5 bases short, with 13 bases between.

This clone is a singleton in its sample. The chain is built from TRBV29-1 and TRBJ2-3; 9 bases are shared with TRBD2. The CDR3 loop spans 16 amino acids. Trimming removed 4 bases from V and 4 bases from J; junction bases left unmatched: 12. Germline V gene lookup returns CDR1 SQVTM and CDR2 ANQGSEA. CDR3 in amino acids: CSVVRRAGGIADTQYF. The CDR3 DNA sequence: TGCAGCGTTGTAAGGAGAGCGGGGGGAATAGCAGATACGCAGTATTTT.

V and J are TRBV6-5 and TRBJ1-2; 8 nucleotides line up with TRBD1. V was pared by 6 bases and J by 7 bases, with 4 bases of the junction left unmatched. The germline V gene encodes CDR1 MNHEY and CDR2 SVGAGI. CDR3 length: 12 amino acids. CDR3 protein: CASSQDRAGYTF. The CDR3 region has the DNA TGTGCCAGCAGCCAGGACAGGGCTGGCTACACCTTC.

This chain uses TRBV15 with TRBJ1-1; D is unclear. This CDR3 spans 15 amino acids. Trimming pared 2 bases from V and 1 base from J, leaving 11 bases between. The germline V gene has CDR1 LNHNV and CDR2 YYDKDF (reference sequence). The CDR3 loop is CATSRTRQRNTEAFF. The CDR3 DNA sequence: TGTGCCACCAGCAGAACCCGACAAAGGAACACTGAAGCTTTCTTT. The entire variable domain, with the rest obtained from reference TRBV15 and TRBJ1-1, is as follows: DAMVIQNPRYQVTQFGKPVTLSCSQTLNHNVMYWYQQKSSQAPKLLFHYYDKDFNNEADTPDNFQSRRPNTSFCFLDIRSPGLGDTAMYLCATSRTRQRNTEAFFGQGTRLTVV.

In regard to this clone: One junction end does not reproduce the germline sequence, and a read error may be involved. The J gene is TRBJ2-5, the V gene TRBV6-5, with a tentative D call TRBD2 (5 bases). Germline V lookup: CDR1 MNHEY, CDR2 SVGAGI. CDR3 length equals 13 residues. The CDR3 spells CASRRALQEAQYF. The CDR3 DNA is TGTGCCAGCAGGAGGGCGTTACAAGAGGCCCAGTACTTC.

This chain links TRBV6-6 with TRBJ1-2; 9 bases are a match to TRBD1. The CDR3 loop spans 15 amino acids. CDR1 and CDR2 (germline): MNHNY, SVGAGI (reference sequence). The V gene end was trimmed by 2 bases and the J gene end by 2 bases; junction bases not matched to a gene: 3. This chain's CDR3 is CASSYRGQGNYGYTF. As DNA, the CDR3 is TGTGCCAGCAGTTACCGGGGACAGGGAAACTATGGCTACACCTTC.

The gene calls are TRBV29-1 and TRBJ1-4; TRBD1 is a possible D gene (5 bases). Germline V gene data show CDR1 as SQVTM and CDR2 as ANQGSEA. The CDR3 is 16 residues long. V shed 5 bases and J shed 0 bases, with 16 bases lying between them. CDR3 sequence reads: CSVLDTVYATNEKLFF. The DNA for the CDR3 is TGCAGCGTTCTGGACACGGTATACGCAACTAATGAAAAACTGTTTTTT.

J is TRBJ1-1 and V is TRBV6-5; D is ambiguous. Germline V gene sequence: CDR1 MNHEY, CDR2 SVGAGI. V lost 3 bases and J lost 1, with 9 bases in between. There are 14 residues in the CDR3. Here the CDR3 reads CASSYSRQNTEAFF. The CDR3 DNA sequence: TGTGCCAGCAGTTATAGTAGACAGAACACTGAAGCTTTCTTT.

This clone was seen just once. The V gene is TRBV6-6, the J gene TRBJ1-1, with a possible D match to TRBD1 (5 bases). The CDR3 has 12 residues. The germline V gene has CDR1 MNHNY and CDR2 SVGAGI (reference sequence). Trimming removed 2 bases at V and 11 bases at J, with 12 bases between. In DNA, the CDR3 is TGTGCCAGCAGTTACGGCGGGGCGGCGGCTTTCTTT. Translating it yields CASSYGGAAAFF.

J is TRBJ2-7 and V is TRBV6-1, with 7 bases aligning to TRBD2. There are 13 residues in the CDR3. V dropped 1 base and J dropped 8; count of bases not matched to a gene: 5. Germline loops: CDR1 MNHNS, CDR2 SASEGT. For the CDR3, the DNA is TGTGCCAGCAGTGAAGTAGGGAGGGATCAGCAGTACTTC. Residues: CASSEVGRDQQYF.

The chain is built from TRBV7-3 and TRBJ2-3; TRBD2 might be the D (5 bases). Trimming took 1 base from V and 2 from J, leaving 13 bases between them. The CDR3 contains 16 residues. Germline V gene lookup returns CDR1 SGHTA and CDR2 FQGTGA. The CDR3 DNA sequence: TGTGCCAGCAGCTTAATTACGGGGAGAACCACAGATACGCAGTATTTT. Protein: CASSLITGRTTDTQYF.

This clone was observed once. CDR3 bases: TGTGCCAGCAGCTTTCAGGGGGCGTGGGGAGAAAAACTGTTTTTT. Protein: CASSFQGAWGEKLFF. V usage is TRBV11-2 and J usage is TRBJ1-4; TRBD1 aligns across 8 bases. This CDR3 spans 15 amino acids. CDR1 and CDR2 from the germline V gene are SGHAT and FQNNGV. The trim removed 3 bases at V and 8 bases at J, leaving 8 bases unmatched.

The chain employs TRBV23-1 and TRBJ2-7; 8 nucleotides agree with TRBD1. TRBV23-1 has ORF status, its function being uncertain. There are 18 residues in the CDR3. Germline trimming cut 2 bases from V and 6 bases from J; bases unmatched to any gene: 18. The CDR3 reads CASSQGADRGEYLGEQYF. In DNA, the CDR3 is TGCGCCAGCAGTCAAGGGGCCGACAGGGGCGAATATCTCGGCGAGCAGTACTTC.